This is a list of T cell receptor beta chains from one sample in a study of cytomegalovirus exposure and HLA in healthy donors. Libraries were prepared by immunoSEQ multiplex PCR; TCRdb keeps only in-frame clonotypes and omits some of them. The profile shows about 200,000 clones, about 80% of them singletons. The sample consisted of PBMCs. Receptors originate from a woman in her thirties or forties in good health and CMV-seronegative. The CDR3 runs from the conserved cysteine through the conserved F or W. The D gene is left open where the match is weak.

TRBJ1-4	.	TRBV7-2	CASSLGGGNEKLFF	TGTGCCAGCAGCTTAGGGGGGGGAAATGAAAAACTGTTTTTT
TRBJ2-5	TRBD1	TRBV18	CASSPRGRQGDETQYF	TGTGCCAGCTCCCCAAGGGGCCGACAGGGGGATGAGACCCAGTACTTC
TRBJ2-7	.	TRBV2	CASMKIDERYF	TGTGCCAGCATGAAGATCGACGAGCGATACTTC
TRBJ1-4	.	TRBV6-6	CASSYESEKLFF	TGTGCCAGCAGTTATGAGAGTGAAAAACTGTTTTTT
TRBJ1-1	TRBD1	TRBV18	CASSPGQGSALTEAFF	TGTGCCAGCTCACCGGGACAGGGGTCCGCACTCACTGAAGCTTTCTTT
TRBJ2-1	TRBD1	TRBV11-3	CASSSRQGDHNEQFF	TGTGCCAGCAGTTCCCGACAGGGGGATCACAATGAGCAGTTCTTC
TRBJ2-7	.	TRBV19	CASSRDSRSYEQYF	TGTGCCAGTAGTAGGGACTCTCGATCCTACGAGCAGTACTTC
TRBJ1-2	.	TRBV19	CASSSQGRGYGYTF	TGTGCCAGTAGTTCGCAGGGAAGGGGCTATGGCTACACCTTC
TRBJ1-1	.	TRBV30	CAWSHPNTEAFF	TGTGCCTGGAGTCATCCGAACACTGAAGCTTTCTTT
TRBJ1-2	.	TRBV13	CASSLGAYGYTF	TGTGCCAGCAGCTTGGGGGCCTATGGCTACACCTTC